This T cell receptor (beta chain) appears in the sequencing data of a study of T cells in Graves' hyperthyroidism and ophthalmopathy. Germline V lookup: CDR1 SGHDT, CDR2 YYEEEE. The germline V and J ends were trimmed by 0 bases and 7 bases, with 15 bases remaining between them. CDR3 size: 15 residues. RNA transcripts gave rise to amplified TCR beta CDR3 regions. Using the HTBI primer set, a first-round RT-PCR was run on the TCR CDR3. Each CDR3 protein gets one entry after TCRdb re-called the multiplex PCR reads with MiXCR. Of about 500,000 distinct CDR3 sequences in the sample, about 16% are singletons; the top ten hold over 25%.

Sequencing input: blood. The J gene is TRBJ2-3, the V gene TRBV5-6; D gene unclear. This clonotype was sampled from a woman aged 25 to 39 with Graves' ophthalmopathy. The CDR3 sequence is CASSLDGPNGHTQYF. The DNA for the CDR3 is TGTGCCAGCAGCTTGGATGGACCCAACGGTCATACGCAGTATTTT.